This TCR beta chain was identified in a study of T-cell reconstitution after alpha-beta-depleted transplantation in children. In this sample, this clonotype turned up many times. Unique molecular identifiers were built into the TCRbeta library. A single record per CDR3 protein comes from TCRdb applying MiXCR to the PCR reads. The table has around 92,000 distinct CDR3 sequences, 12% seen once. The receptor was isolated from a human donor who donated a stem cell graft to a child with inherited bone marrow failure. The sample consisted of PBMCs from the stem cell graft donor, taken from the stem cell graft.

The CDR3: CASSQDRGGEQFF. CDR3 in DNA: TGCGCCAGCAGCCAAGATCGAGGGGGTGAGCAGTTCTTC. The chain joins TRBV4-3 to TRBJ2-1; a possible D gene is TRBD1 (6 bases). This CDR3 region has 13 residues. Germline loops: CDR1 LGHNA, CDR2 YSLEER. Trimming stripped 0 bases from V and 9 bases from J, with 9 bases between.